Following are 4 T cell receptor beta chains from one sample sequenced in a study of blood T cell repertoires in COVID-19. Assay used: immunoSEQ multiplex PCR; TCRdb lists only in-frame clones, some missing. The sample yields 180,000 or so clones, 86% seen once. Specimen: PBMCs or T cells enriched from blood (not recorded which). The receptor set was obtained from a woman aged 25-40 years who had recovered from COVID-19.

CDR3 DNA sequence: TGTGCCAGCAGTTCCCTCTCCAGCGGCAACTCCTACGAGCAGTACTTC. This sequence encodes CASSSLSSGNSYEQYF. The chain has TRBV6-2 or TRBV6-3 and TRBJ2-7; D might be TRBD2 (5 bases). With 4 bases removed from V and 0 bases from J, the gap between germline ends came to 16 bases. The CDR3 length is 16 residues. CDR1 and CDR2 (germline): MNHEY, SVGEGT.

This chain joins TRBV11-2 and TRBJ2-1; 7 bases are shared with TRBD1. The V segment lost 7 bases and the J segment 5 bases; nucleotides outside the gene matches: 8. Looked up from germline, CDR1 is SGHAT and CDR2 is FQNNGV. This CDR3 comprises 14 residues. DNA of the CDR3: TGTGCCAGCACCAGGGGGACAGCCAACAATGAGCAGTTCTTC. Protein: CASTRGTANNEQFF.

The chain carries TRBV15 and TRBJ2-7, with a possible D match to TRBD2 (7 bases). V gave up 4 bases and J gave up 4 bases, with 14 bases separating them. Germline V CDR1 and CDR2: LNHNV, YYDKDF (reference sequence). The CDR3 contains 14 residues. In DNA, the CDR3 is TGTGCCACCAGCACCCAACAGGGAGGGTACGAGCAGTACTTC. The encoded protein is CATSTQQGGYEQYF.

The rearrangement joins TRBV4-2 to TRBJ2-7; TRBD1 agrees at 11 bases. Germline CDR1 is LGHNA and CDR2 is YNFKEQ. Trimming took 0 bases from V and 0 from J; bases not matched to a gene: 1. The CDR3 length is 16 residues. This CDR3 is CASSQEGQGASYEQYF. In nucleotides, the CDR3 is TGTGCCAGCAGCCAAGAAGGACAGGGGGCCTCCTACGAGCAGTACTTC.